The 19 T cell receptor beta chains in this list originate from one sample, sequenced in a study of T cells in Graves' hyperthyroidism and ophthalmopathy. Regions amplified from RNA transcripts were the TCR beta CDR3 regions. HTBI primers were employed in a first-round RT-PCR of the TCR CDR3. Each CDR3 protein is one row after TCRdb ran MiXCR on the multiplex PCR reads. The sample carries roughly 150,000 distinct CDR3 sequences, approximately 9% recorded once. The material sequenced was blood. These receptors all stem from a woman younger than 35 with Graves' hyperthyroidism that later progressed to Graves' ophthalmopathy.

This clonotype was seen many times. This chain joins TRBV7-2 and TRBJ2-2, with a tentative D call TRBD2 (6 bases). Germline-derived CDR1 and CDR2 are SGHTA and FQGNSA. The ends were cut back, 5 bases at V and 5 bases at J, with 18 bases in the middle. The CDR3 is 16 residues long. CDR3 sequence: CASSPWDLLVTGELFF. The CDR3 DNA sequence: TGTGCCAGCAGCCCCTGGGACTTGCTGGTAACCGGGGAGCTGTTTTTT.

The chain joins TRBV4-1 to TRBJ1-4; 9 bases agree with TRBD1. Unmatched junction bases numbered 10, after V lost 3 bases and J lost 2 bases. Per the germline V gene, CDR1 is MGHRA and CDR2 is YSYEKL. The CDR3 length is 18 residues. The DNA for the CDR3 is TGCGCCAGCAGCCAGGCCGGGACAGGGTCGGATACTAATGAAAAACTGTTTTTT. It specifies CASSQAGTGSDTNEKLFF.

This clonotype has a handful of counts. V is TRBV10-1 and J is TRBJ2-1; the match to TRBD2 covers 9 bases. The trim removed 3 bases at V and 0 bases at J, leaving 9 bases unmatched. Germline CDR1 and CDR2: WNHNN and SYGVQD (reference sequence). The CDR3 covers 18 residues. The CDR3 bases are TGCGCCAGCAGTGATTCTATTCTAGCGGGGAGCTCCTACAATGAGCAGTTCTTC. This codes for CASSDSILAGSSYNEQFF.

This clonotype was counted ten times or more. V gene TRBV7-2 combines with J gene TRBJ2-7; a weak D match, TRBD2 (6 bases). CDR3 length equals 14 residues. Germline V gene sequence: CDR1 SGHTA, CDR2 FQGNSA. V was pared by 3 bases and J by 0 bases, with 9 bases between. Here the CDR3 DNA reads TGTGCCAGCAGCTTTCCGGGGGTCTCCTACGAGCAGTACTTC. Its protein product is CASSFPGVSYEQYF. The complete variable domain, with remaining parts taken from reference TRBV7-2 and TRBJ2-7, reads GAGVSQSPSNKVTEKGKDVELRCDPISGHTALYWYRQSLGQGLEFLIYFQGNSAPDKSGLPSDRFSAERTGGSVSTLTIQRTQQEDSAVYLCASSFPGVSYEQYFGPGTRLTVT.

J is TRBJ1-6 and V is TRBV19; the D gene is possibly TRBD1 (6 bases). The V gene's germline CDR1 is LNHDA and CDR2 SQIVND (reference sequence). V was cut by 5 bases and J by 6 bases, with 11 bases left in between. The CDR3 extends over 14 amino acids. DNA for the CDR3: TGTGCCAGTAGTTGGGCCAGGGGTAATTCACCCCTCCACTTT. Protein product: CASSWARGNSPLHF.

This clonotype was recorded at least ten times. The chain couples TRBV14 to TRBJ1-5, with unresolved D. Germline V gives CDR1 SGHDN, CDR2 FVKESK. V dropped 2 bases and J dropped 6 bases, with 8 bases sitting between them. The CDR3 extends over 13 amino acids. Written as DNA, the CDR3 is TGTGCCAGCAGCCAATTGGTTCGTCAGCCCCAGCATTTT. Residues: CASSQLVRQPQHF.

This clonotype occurred many times. The chain employs TRBV20-1 and TRBJ2-7, with D perhaps being TRBD1 or TRBD2 (5 bases each). CDR1 DFQATT and CDR2 SNEGSKA come from the germline V gene (reference sequence). Trimming removed 6 bases from V and 5 bases from J, with 17 bases in between. CDR3 length equals 13 residues. The CDR3 spells CSAAAGTANEQYF. In DNA form, the CDR3 reads TGCAGTGCCGCAGCCGGGACGGCGAACGAGCAGTACTTC.

This clonotype was found many times. The chain recombines TRBV24-1 with TRBJ2-7, with a possible D match to TRBD1 (6 bases). The CDR3 spans 14 residues. Germline V gives CDR1 KGHDR, CDR2 SFDVKD. V lost 2 bases and J 4 bases, leaving 11 bases between the germline ends. CDR3 amino acids: CATSDSGRGYEQYF. The CDR3 nucleotides are TGTGCCACCAGTGATTCCGGCAGGGGTTACGAGCAGTACTTC.

This clonotype was counted at least ten times. V gene TRBV20-1 combines with J gene TRBJ2-3; maybe TRBD2 (6 bases). Germline CDR1 reads DFQATT; CDR2 reads SNEGSKA (reference sequence). The CDR3 has 14 residues. With 6 bases removed from V and 2 bases from J, the gap between germline ends came to 15 bases. Here the CDR3 reads CSAPKEGTTDTQYF. The CDR3 region has the DNA TGCAGTGCCCCCAAGGAGGGTACCACAGATACGCAGTATTTT.

The CDR3 reads CASRGQVGKPQHF. The CDR3 DNA sequence: TGTGCCAGCAGAGGACAGGTCGGAAAGCCCCAGCATTTT. The chain links TRBV6-1 to TRBJ1-5; TRBD1 matches at 7 bases. Germline trimming cut 6 bases from V and 8 bases from J; bases unmatched to any gene: 7. The length of the CDR3 is 13 residues. Germline-derived CDR1 and CDR2 are MNHNS and SASEGT.

This clonotype was detected many times. At one end the junction does not follow the germline gene, possibly because of a read error. This rearrangement joins TRBV7-8 to TRBJ2-5; 12 bases fit TRBD2. In germline, CDR1 is SGHVS, CDR2 FQNEAQ. The CDR3 covers 15 residues. The CDR3 DNA reads TGTGCCAGCAGCATACAGACTAGCGGGAGAGAGGCCCAGTACTTC. As protein: CASSIQTSGREAQYF.

This clonotype was found once. V usage is TRBV11-1 and J usage is TRBJ1-1; no firm D call. Germline assignment: CDR1 SGHAT and CDR2 FQDESV (reference sequence). Trimming took 11 bases from V and 5 from J, leaving 30 bases between them. This CDR3 region has 17 residues. The CDR3 nucleotides are TGTGCCGGCGCATCATATCCCTACCTAAGGGATGGGACTGAAGCTTTCTTT. Amino acid sequence: CAGASYPYLRDGTEAFF.

The rearrangement joins TRBV14 to TRBJ2-7, with 9 bases lining up with TRBD1. V shed 2 bases, J shed 6 bases, and the junction held 8 bases outside the gene matches. The CDR3 extends over 15 amino acids. In germline, CDR1 is SGHDN, CDR2 FVKESK. This CDR3 reads CASSQLGTGLGEQYF. The CDR3 coding sequence is TGTGCCAGCAGCCAACTCGGGACAGGGTTGGGCGAGCAGTACTTC.

This clonotype showed up many times. Being one base from a much bigger clone, this may be a read error. The chain combines TRBV30 with TRBJ1-1; no clear D gene. Per the germline V gene, CDR1 is GTSNPN and CDR2 is SVGIG (reference sequence). CDR3 length: 13 amino acids. Trimming pared 0 bases from V and 0 bases from J, leaving 5 bases between. The CDR3 reads CAWSVQMNTEAFF. The CDR3 coding sequence is TGTGCCTGGAGTGTACAGATGAACACTGAAGCTTTCTTT.

The table lists this clonotype with many counts. This rearrangement joins TRBV20-1 to TRBJ2-7, with TRBD2 identical over 13 bases. Germline CDR1 reads DFQATT; CDR2 reads SNEGSKA (reference sequence). Trimming removed 0 bases from V and 3 bases from J; junction bases left unmatched: 14. This CDR3 region has 19 residues. The CDR3 DNA follows: TGCAGTGCTAGAGATCCTAAATCTGGGACTAGCGGGAACGTCTACGAGCAGTACTTC. Translated: CSARDPKSGTSGNVYEQYF.

CDR3 sequence reads: CSALSGGASNEQFF. The CDR3 DNA follows: TGCAGTGCTCTTAGCGGGGGGGCCTCGAATGAGCAGTTCTTC. The chain is built from TRBV20-1 and TRBJ2-1; the match to TRBD2 covers 11 bases. The germline gives CDR1 DFQATT, CDR2 SNEGSKA (reference sequence). The V and J ends lost 5 bases and 7 bases, in that order; junction bases with no gene match: 7. This CDR3 is built from 14 residues.

As for this clonotype: This may be a read error, as it is one base from a much larger clone. The rearrangement uses TRBV4-1 and TRBJ1-5, with D hard to call. Trimming stripped 1 base from V and 3 bases from J, with 10 bases between. CDR3 length equals 15 residues. In germline, CDR1 is MGHRA, CDR2 YSYEKL. The CDR3 spells CASSQGWGTNQPQHF. DNA of the CDR3: TGCGCCAGCAGCCAAGGTTGGGGTACCAATCAGCCCCAGCATTTT.

This clonotype was counted many times. The chain joins TRBV20-1 to TRBJ2-7; 10 bases are a match to TRBD2. CDR3 size: 14 residues. Unmatched junction bases numbered 7, after V lost 6 bases and J lost 2 bases. The germline V gene has CDR1 DFQATT and CDR2 SNEGSKA (reference sequence). The CDR3 spells CSASTSGATYEQYF. The CDR3, as DNA: TGCAGTGCGAGTACTAGCGGGGCAACCTACGAGCAGTACTTC.

CDR3 in amino acids: CASSEKRQAQYF. The CDR3, as DNA: TGTGCCAGCAGCGAAAAGCGACAGGCCCAGTACTTC. The genes are TRBV6-1 and TRBJ2-5; TRBD1 is a possible D gene (6 bases). The CDR3 extends over 12 amino acids. The germline V gene has CDR1 MNHNS and CDR2 SASEGT. V was shortened by 6 bases and J by 9 bases, with 14 bases between the two germline ends.